The 20 T cell receptor beta chains presented below share a single source sample, sequenced in a study of blood T cell repertoires in COVID-19. Sequencing was performed with immunoSEQ multiplex PCR; in TCRdb, only in-frame clones are kept and a portion is missing. The sample holds about 80,000 clones, around 88% seen once. The specimen was peripheral blood. The receptors derive from a woman of 80 years or more with acute or convalescent COVID-19.

The chain couples TRBV19 to TRBJ2-7, with D perhaps matching TRBD2 (5 bases). Germline V CDR1 and CDR2: LNHDA, SQIVND (reference sequence). Trimming removed 8 bases from V and 5 bases from J, with 16 bases in between. This CDR3 is built from 13 residues. The CDR3: CASGLVGRDEQYF. In nucleotides, the CDR3 is TGTGCCAGTGGATTGGTTGGGAGAGACGAGCAGTACTTC.

The chain links TRBV7-2 to TRBJ2-5; D is undetermined. Trimming took 3 bases from V and 5 from J, leaving 7 bases between them. The CDR3 spans 12 residues. Germline V gives CDR1 SGHTA, CDR2 FQGNSA. The CDR3: CASSFQLETQYF. DNA for the CDR3: TGTGCCAGCAGCTTCCAGTTGGAGACCCAGTACTTC.

V gene TRBV10-3 combines with J gene TRBJ2-5, with a weak D call TRBD1 (6 bases). Trimming took off 4 bases at V and 1 base at J, with 10 bases between the two ends. Germline CDR1 reads ENHRY; CDR2 reads SYGVKD. The CDR3 contains 14 residues. CDR3 in amino acids: CAISGTVGQETQYF. The CDR3 nucleotides are TGTGCCATCAGTGGGACAGTAGGCCAAGAGACCCAGTACTTC.

The rearrangement links TRBV27 to TRBJ2-3; D might be TRBD2 (6 bases). This CDR3 has 14 residues. Germline loops: CDR1 MNHEY, CDR2 SMNVEV (reference sequence). Trimming shortened V by 5 bases and J by 2 bases, and 11 bases separated the two germline ends. As DNA, the CDR3 is TGTGCCAGCAGTCGGGACTTAGACACAGATACGCAGTATTTT. Encoded protein: CASSRDLDTDTQYF.

The V call is TRBV7-8, the J call TRBJ1-6; D ambiguous. V was shortened by 1 base and J by 6 bases, with 7 bases between the two germline ends. Looked up from germline, CDR1 is SGHVS and CDR2 is FQNEAQ. The CDR3 runs 14 residues. In DNA form, the CDR3 reads TGTGCCAGCAGCTTAGACGGCGGTAATTCACCCCTCCACTTT. Protein: CASSLDGGNSPLHF. Drawing the rest from reference TRBV7-8 and TRBJ1-6, the complete variable domain is GAGVSQSPRYKVAKRGQDVALRCDPISGHVSLFWYQQALGQGPEFLTYFQNEAQLDKSGLPSDRFFAERPEGSVSTLKIQRTQQEDSAVYLCASSLDGGNSPLHFGNGTRLTVT.

The chain carries TRBV9 and TRBJ1-2, with no clear D. CDR1 is SGDLS, CDR2 YYNGEE, per germline. The CDR3 length is 12 residues. V lost 4 bases and J 8 bases, leaving 12 bases between the germline ends. The CDR3 loop is CASSPLYLGYTF. Written as DNA, the CDR3 is TGTGCCAGCAGCCCCCTATATCTGGGCTACACCTTC.

This chain connects TRBV10-3 to TRBJ1-5; 7 nucleotides line up with TRBD1. Germline V gene sequence: CDR1 ENHRY, CDR2 SYGVKD. V lost 4 bases, J lost 4 bases, and 4 bases stayed unmatched. The CDR3 loop spans 14 amino acids. The CDR3 bases are TGTGCCATCAGTGGACAGGGAGAGAATCAGCCCCAGCATTTT. Translating gives CAISGQGENQPQHF.

The V call is TRBV7-3, the J call TRBJ2-5, with 8 bases fitting TRBD1. This CDR3 is built from 13 residues. V was pared by 5 bases and J by 5 bases, with 4 bases of the junction left unmatched. Looked up from germline, CDR1 is SGHTA and CDR2 is FQGTGA. The CDR3 nucleotides read TGTGCCAGCAGCCCAACAGGGGGTGAGACCCAGTACTTC. Translating gives CASSPTGGETQYF.

This clone was seen just once. The chain is built from TRBV18 and TRBJ2-1; maybe TRBD2 (5 bases). CDR1 is KGHSH, CDR2 LQKENI, per germline. V lost 2 bases and J lost 1, with 18 bases in between. This CDR3 spans 18 amino acids. The CDR3 DNA reads TGTGCCAGCTCACCAAACCGGGGAATCAGTAGGTCCTACAATGAGCAGTTCTTC. Protein: CASSPNRGISRSYNEQFF.

CDR3 region: CASSPNNEKLFF. The CDR3, as DNA: TGTGCCAGCAGCCCAAATAATGAAAAACTGTTTTTT. The chain joins TRBV7-9 to TRBJ1-4; D not certain. This CDR3 region has 12 residues. CDR1 and CDR2 from the germline V gene are SEHNR and FQNEAQ (reference sequence). V was cut by 5 bases and J by 4 bases, with 5 bases left in between. Full variable domain (outside the CDR3, taken from reference TRBV7-9 and TRBJ1-4): DTGVSQNPRHKITKRGQNVTFRCDPISEHNRLYWYRQTLGQGPEFLTYFQNEAQLEKSRLLSDRFSAERPKGSFSTLEIQRTEQGDSAMYLCASSPNNEKLFFGSGTQLSVL.

V is TRBV7-2 and J is TRBJ1-6; no reliable D call. V was clipped by 4 bases and J by 7 bases, with 11 bases between them. In germline, CDR1 is SGHTA, CDR2 FQGNSA. The length of the CDR3 is 14 residues. The DNA for the CDR3 is TGTGCCAGCAGCTCGGGTCTTGGGAATTCACCCCTCCACTTT. It encodes CASSSGLGNSPLHF.

The chain links TRBV5-1 to TRBJ1-1, with 7 bases identical to TRBD1. V shed 4 bases, J shed 0 bases, and the junction held 6 bases outside the gene matches. The CDR3 length is 15 residues. Looked up from germline, CDR1 is SGHRS and CDR2 is YFSETQ. CDR3 amino acids: CASSNRTGLNTEAFF. CDR3 nucleotide sequence: TGCGCCAGCAGCAACCGGACAGGATTGAACACTGAAGCTTTCTTT.

The J gene is TRBJ2-4, the V gene TRBV6-1; 9 bases fit TRBD2. The junction had 12 bases not matched to a gene; V was cut back by 3 bases and J by 0 bases. Germline lookup yields CDR1 MNHNS and CDR2 SASEGT. The CDR3 consists of 19 residues. DNA of the CDR3: TGTGCCAGCAGTGACCTGGAGACTAGCGGAAGACTAGCCAAAAACATTCAGTACTTC. Translation: CASSDLETSGRLAKNIQYF.

This chain joins TRBV6-5 and TRBJ2-3; TRBD2 is a possible D gene (5 bases). The V and J ends lost 6 bases and 4 bases respectively, with 14 bases between them. CDR3 length: 14 amino acids. Germline V gene sequence: CDR1 MNHEY, CDR2 SVGAGI. The CDR3 region is CASRRAALPDTQYF. In nucleotides, the CDR3 is TGTGCCAGCAGGAGGGCGGCCCTGCCAGATACGCAGTATTTT.

This clone was detected only once. This chain uses TRBV19 with TRBJ1-1, with TRBD1 matching 9 bases. The germline V gene has CDR1 LNHDA and CDR2 SQIVND (reference sequence). The J segment lost 3 bases and the V segment lost 3 bases, leaving 5 bases of the junction unmatched. CDR3 size: 15 residues. The CDR3 nucleotides are TGTGCCAGTAGTATCGGACAGGGGAGGGACACTGAAGCTTTCTTT. Translating it yields CASSIGQGRDTEAFF.

This clone was counted a single time. This chain connects TRBV30 to TRBJ2-7; a possible D gene is TRBD2 (6 bases). The CDR3 loop spans 12 amino acids. Trimming cost V 4 bases and J 6 bases, with 13 bases left between them. Looked up from germline, CDR1 is GTSNPN and CDR2 is SVGIG (reference sequence). CDR3 sequence: CAWKEGSTEQYF. In DNA form, the CDR3 reads TGTGCCTGGAAGGAGGGATCCACCGAGCAGTACTTC. The full variable domain, completed using reference TRBV30 and TRBJ2-7, is SQTIHQWPATLVQPVGSPLSLECTVEGTSNPNLYWYRQAAGRGLQLLFYSVGIGQISSEVPQNLSASRPQDRQFILSSKKLLLSDSGFYLCAWKEGSTEQYFGPGTRLTVT.

The rearrangement links TRBV7-2 to TRBJ1-2; 7 bases line up with TRBD1. Germline V gives CDR1 SGHTA, CDR2 FQGNSA. The CDR3 consists of 13 residues. Germline trimming cut 5 bases from V and 6 bases from J; bases unmatched to any gene: 6. The CDR3 bases are TGTGCCAGCAGCCTCGACAGGGTGGATGGCTACACCTTC. It translates to CASSLDRVDGYTF.

This chain connects TRBV7-2 to TRBJ1-2; 7 bases are shared with TRBD1. This CDR3 comprises 14 residues. V was clipped by 5 bases and J by 6 bases; unmatched bases: 9. Germline CDR1 and CDR2: SGHTA and FQGNSA. CDR3: CASSPSTGMDGYTF. The CDR3, as DNA: TGTGCCAGCAGCCCCTCGACAGGGATGGATGGCTACACCTTC.

The genes are TRBV4-2 and TRBJ2-3, with TRBD2 matching over 13 bases. This CDR3 contains 17 residues. Germline V gene data show CDR1 as LGHNA and CDR2 as YNFKEQ. V lost 2 bases and J lost 1; bases outside the gene matches: 3. The CDR3 reads CASSQIGLAGGTDTQYF. The CDR3 nucleotides are TGTGCCAGCAGCCAAATCGGACTAGCGGGGGGCACAGATACGCAGTATTTT.

V usage is TRBV20-1 and J usage is TRBJ1-5; the match to TRBD1 covers 9 bases. This CDR3 region has 10 residues. Germline CDR1 and CDR2: DFQATT and SNEGSKA (reference sequence). V lost 8 bases, J lost 7 bases, and 0 bases stayed unmatched. In DNA form, the CDR3 reads TGCAGTACAGGGGGCCAGCCCCAGCATTTT. Encoded protein: CSTGGQPQHF.